A selection of T cell receptor beta chains follows, all from one sample in a study of CD8 T cells in Susac syndrome. TCRdb reprocessed the immunoSEQ multiplex PCR reads via MiXCR and lists one record per CDR3 protein. The table lists some 160,000 distinct CDR3 sequences, under 95% of them singletons. The source material was CD4+ T cells from PBMCs. These receptors originate from a human donor with Susac syndrome. The CDR3 runs from the conserved cysteine through the conserved F or W. Fields, in order: J gene, clone size, V gene, CDR3 protein. Size is stated for part of the rows, as once, few or many counts, or as a class when the clone is expanded.

J: TRBJ2-5
size: once
V: TRBV9
CDR3: CASSANTGGPETQYF

J: TRBJ1-1
size: NA
V: TRBV10-3
CDR3: CAISGQGLTEAFF

J: TRBJ2-7
size: NA
V: TRBV9
CDR3: CASSPGGGHSYEQYF

J: TRBJ1-1
size: NA
V: TRBV7-3
CDR3: CASARGGNTEAFF

J: TRBJ2-7
size: NA
V: TRBV29-1
CDR3: CSVEEAAGSSYEQYF

J: TRBJ2-3
size: NA
V: TRBV29-1
CDR3: CSVVRGYSGGTDTQYF

J: TRBJ1-6
size: few
V: TRBV25-1
CDR3: CASSGDKYSPLHF

J: TRBJ1-1
size: NA
V: TRBV20-1
CDR3: CSARGIRDGGPAFF

J: TRBJ2-5
size: NA
V: TRBV19
CDR3: CASSPDRAETQYF

J: TRBJ2-1
size: NA
V: TRBV9
CDR3: CASSPIGLAYEQFF

J: TRBJ1-2
size: NA
V: TRBV30
CDR3: CAWSVPPQGRYGYTF